This T cell receptor beta chain was identified during a study of blood T cell repertoires in COVID-19. Study as a whole: Spain, Italy and the United States supplied samples that represented acute and convalescent COVID-19. PBMCs, B-cell-depleted T cells, or T cells provided the cDNA or gDNA that made up the material.

Methods used by the authors: Quantification of nucleated cells was approximated via reference gene primer amplification. Some clones are missing from TCRdb's copy, which holds only in-frame ones; the method was immunoSEQ multiplex PCR. V, J and clone size are taken as reported in that table, and D and trimming were inferred from the DNA itself. The data contain some 130,000 clones, 65% to 90% of them singletons. The ends were cut back, 5 bases at V and 7 bases at J, with 27 bases in the middle. Germline loops: CDR1 MNHNY, CDR2 SVGAGI (reference sequence). The CDR3 extends over 17 amino acids. The gene calls are TRBV6-6 and TRBJ2-7; D is perhaps TRBD1 (6 bases). The sequence was obtained from an elderly man with acute or convalescent COVID-19. Specimen: peripheral blood. The CDR3 DNA reads TGTGCCAGCAGTCCAAGGGGGACGGAATCAGTACGTGGAGAGCAGTACTTC. The encoded protein is CASSPRGTESVRGEQYF.